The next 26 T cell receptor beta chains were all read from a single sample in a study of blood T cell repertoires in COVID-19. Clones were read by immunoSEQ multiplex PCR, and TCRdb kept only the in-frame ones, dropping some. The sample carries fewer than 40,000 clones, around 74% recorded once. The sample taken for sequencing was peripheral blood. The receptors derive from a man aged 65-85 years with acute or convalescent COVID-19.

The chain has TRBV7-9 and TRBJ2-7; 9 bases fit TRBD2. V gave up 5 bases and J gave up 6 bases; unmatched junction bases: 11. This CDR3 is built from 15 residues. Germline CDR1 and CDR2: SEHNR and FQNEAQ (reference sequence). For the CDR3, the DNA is TGTGCCAGCAGCCCCCGGGGTAGCGGGAGCAGCGAGCAGTACTTC. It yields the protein CASSPRGSGSSEQYF.

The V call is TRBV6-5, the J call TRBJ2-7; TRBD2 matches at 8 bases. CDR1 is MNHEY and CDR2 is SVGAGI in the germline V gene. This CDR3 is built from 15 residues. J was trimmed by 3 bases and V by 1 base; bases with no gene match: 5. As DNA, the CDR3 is TGTGCCAGCAGTTACTACTTAGCGGGGAGCTACGAGCAGTACTTC. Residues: CASSYYLAGSYEQYF.

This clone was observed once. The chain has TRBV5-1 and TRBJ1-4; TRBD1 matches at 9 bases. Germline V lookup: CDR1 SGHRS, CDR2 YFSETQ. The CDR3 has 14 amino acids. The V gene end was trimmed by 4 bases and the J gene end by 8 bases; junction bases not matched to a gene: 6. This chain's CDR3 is CASSAGQGGEKLFF. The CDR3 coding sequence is TGCGCCAGCAGCGCGGGACAGGGTGGCGAAAAACTGTTTTTT. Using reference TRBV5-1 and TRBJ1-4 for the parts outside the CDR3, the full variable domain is KAGVTQTPRYLIKTRGQQVTLSCSPISGHRSVSWYQQTPGQGLQFLFEYFSETQRNKGNFPGRFSGRQFSNSRSEMNVSTLELGDSALYLCASSAGQGGEKLFFGSGTQLSVL.

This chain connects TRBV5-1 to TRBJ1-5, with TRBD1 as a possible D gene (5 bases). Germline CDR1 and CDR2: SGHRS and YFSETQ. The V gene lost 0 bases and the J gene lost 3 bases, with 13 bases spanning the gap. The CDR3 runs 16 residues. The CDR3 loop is CASSLVPGVDNQPQHF. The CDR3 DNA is TGCGCCAGCAGCTTGGTACCGGGGGTAGACAATCAGCCCCAGCATTTT.

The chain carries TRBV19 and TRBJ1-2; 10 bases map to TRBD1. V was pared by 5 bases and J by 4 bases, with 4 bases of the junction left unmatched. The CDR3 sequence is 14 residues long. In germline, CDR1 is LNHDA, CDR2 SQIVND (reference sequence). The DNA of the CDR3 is TGTGCCAGTAGTGTGGACAGGGGGGCCTATGGCTACACCTTC. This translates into CASSVDRGAYGYTF.

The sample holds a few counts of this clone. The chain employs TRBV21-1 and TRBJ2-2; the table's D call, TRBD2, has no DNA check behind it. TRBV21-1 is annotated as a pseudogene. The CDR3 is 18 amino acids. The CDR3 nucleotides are TGTGCCAGCAGCTACCGGGGGGGCGCAGGGGCGAACACCGGGGAGCTGTTTTTT. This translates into CASSYRGGAGANTGELFF.

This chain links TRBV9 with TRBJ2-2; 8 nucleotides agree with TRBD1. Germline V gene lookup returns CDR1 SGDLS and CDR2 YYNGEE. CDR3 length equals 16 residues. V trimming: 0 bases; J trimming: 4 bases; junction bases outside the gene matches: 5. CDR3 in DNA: TGTGCCAGCAGCGTAGAACAGGGGGTTAGCACCGGGGAGCTGTTTTTT. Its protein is CASSVEQGVSTGELFF.

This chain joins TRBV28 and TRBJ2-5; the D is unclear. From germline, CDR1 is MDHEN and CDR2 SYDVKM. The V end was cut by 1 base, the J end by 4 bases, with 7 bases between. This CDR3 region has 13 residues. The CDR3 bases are TGTGCCAGCAGTTTATTGAGGAGAGAGACCCAGTACTTC. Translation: CASSLLRRETQYF. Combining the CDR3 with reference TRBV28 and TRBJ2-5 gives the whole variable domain DVKVTQSSRYLVKRTGEKVFLECVQDMDHENMFWYRQDPGLGLRLIYFSYDVKMKEKGDIPEGYSVSREKKERFSLILESASTNQTSMYLCASSLLRRETQYFGPGTRLLVL.

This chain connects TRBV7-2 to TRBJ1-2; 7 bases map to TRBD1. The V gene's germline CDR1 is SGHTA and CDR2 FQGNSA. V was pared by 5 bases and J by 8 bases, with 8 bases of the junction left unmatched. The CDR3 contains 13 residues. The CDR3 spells CASSPQGGSGYTF. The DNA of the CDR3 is TGTGCCAGCAGCCCCCAGGGGGGAAGCGGCTACACCTTC. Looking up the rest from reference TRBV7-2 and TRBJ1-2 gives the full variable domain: GAGVSQSPSNKVTEKGKDVELRCDPISGHTALYWYRQSLGQGLEFLIYFQGNSAPDKSGLPSDRFSAERTGGSVSTLTIQRTQQEDSAVYLCASSPQGGSGYTFGSGTRLTVV.

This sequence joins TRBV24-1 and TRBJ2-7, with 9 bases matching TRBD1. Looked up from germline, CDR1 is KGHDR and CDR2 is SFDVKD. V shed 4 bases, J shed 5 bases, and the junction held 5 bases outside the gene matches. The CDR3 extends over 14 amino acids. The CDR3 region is CATSETGGRDEQYF. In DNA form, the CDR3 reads TGTGCCACCAGTGAGACAGGGGGTAGGGACGAGCAGTACTTC.

CDR3 sequence reads: CASSPTKGNYGYTF. Here the CDR3 DNA reads TGTGCCAGCAGCCCTACCAAGGGGAACTATGGCTACACCTTC. The V and J genes are TRBV28 and TRBJ1-2, with D perhaps matching TRBD1 (5 bases). CDR3 length: 14 residues. Germline V CDR1 and CDR2: MDHEN, SYDVKM. The V gene lost 6 bases and the J gene lost 2 bases, with 13 bases spanning the gap.

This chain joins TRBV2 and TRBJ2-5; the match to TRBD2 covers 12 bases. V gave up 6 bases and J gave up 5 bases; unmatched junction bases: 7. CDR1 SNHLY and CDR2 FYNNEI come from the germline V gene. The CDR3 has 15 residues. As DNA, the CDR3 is TGTGCCAGCAGGCCGGGACTAGCGGGTGGGGAGACCCAGTACTTC. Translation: CASRPGLAGGETQYF.

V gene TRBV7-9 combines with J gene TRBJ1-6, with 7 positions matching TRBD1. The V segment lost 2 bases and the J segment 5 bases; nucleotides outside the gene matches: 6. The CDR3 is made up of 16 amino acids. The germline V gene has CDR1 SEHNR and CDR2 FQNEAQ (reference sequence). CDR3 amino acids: CASSLSGRGDNSPLHF. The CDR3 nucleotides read TGTGCCAGCAGCTTATCGGGCAGGGGGGATAATTCACCCCTCCACTTT.

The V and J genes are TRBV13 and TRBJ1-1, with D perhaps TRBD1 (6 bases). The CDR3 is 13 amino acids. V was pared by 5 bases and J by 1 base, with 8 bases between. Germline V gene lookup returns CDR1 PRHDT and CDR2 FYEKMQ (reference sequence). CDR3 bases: TGTGCCAGCAGCGTGACAGGGAACACTGAAGCTTTCTTT. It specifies CASSVTGNTEAFF.

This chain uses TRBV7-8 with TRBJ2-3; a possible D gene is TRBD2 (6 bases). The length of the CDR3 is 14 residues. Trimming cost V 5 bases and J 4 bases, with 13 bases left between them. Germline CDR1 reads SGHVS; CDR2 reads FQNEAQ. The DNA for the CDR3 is TGTGCCAGCAGCGCCACTAGCCGGGCAGATACGCAGTATTTT. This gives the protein CASSATSRADTQYF.

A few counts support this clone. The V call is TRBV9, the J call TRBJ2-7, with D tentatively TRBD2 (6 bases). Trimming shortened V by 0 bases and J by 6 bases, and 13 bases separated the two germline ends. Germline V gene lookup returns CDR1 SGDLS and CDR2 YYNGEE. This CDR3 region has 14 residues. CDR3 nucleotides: TGTGCCAGCAGCGTAGTGGTGGGAGGTGGCGAGCAGTACTTC. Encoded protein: CASSVVVGGGEQYF.

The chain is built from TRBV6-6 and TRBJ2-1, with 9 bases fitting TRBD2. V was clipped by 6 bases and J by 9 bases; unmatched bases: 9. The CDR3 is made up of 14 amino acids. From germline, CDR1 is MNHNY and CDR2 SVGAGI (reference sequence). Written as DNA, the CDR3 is TGTGCCAGCAGACCGGGACTAGCCATTACTGAGCAGTTCTTC. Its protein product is CASRPGLAITEQFF.

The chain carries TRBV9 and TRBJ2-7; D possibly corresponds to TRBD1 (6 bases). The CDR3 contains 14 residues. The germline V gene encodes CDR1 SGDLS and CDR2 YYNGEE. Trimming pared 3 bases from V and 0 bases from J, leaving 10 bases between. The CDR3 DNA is TGTGCCAGCAGCGCGACAGGAAGCTCCTACGAGCAGTACTTC. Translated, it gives CASSATGSSYEQYF.

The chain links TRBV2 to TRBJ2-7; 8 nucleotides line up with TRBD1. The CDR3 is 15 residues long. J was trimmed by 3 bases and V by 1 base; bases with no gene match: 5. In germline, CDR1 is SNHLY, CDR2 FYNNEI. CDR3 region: CASSEVTGGSYEQYF. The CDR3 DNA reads TGTGCCAGCAGTGAAGTAACAGGGGGGAGCTACGAGCAGTACTTC.

CDR3 in amino acids: CASSLGGRAVGELFF. The DNA for the CDR3 is TGTGCCAGCAGCTTAGGAGGGAGGGCTGTCGGGGAGCTGTTTTTT. This chain uses TRBV11-3 with TRBJ2-2, with 7 bases lining up with TRBD2. Losses at the gene ends were 1 base for V and 7 bases for J; bases not matched to a gene: 6. CDR3 length: 15 residues. Per germline, CDR1 SGHNT and CDR2 YENEEA.

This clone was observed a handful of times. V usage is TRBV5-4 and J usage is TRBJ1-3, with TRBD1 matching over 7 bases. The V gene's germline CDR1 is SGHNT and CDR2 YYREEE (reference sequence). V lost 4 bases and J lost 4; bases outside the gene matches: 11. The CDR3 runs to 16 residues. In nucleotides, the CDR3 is TGTGCCAGCAGCGTAGGAACAGGGGCGGTGGGAAACACCATATATTTT. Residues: CASSVGTGAVGNTIYF. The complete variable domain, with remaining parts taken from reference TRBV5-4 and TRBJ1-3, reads ETGVTQSPTHLIKTRGQQVTLRCSSQSGHNTVSWYQQALGQGPQFIFQYYREEENGRGNFPPRFSGLQFPNYSSELNVNALELDDSALYLCASSVGTGAVGNTIYFGEGSWLTVV.

DNA of the CDR3: TGTGCCAGCAGCTGGGACAGGGCCTTCAATTCACCCCTCCACTTT. It translates to CASSWDRAFNSPLHF. V is TRBV7-9 and J is TRBJ1-6, with TRBD1 matching 9 bases. From germline, CDR1 is SEHNR and CDR2 FQNEAQ (reference sequence). CDR3 size: 15 residues. V dropped 4 bases and J dropped 7; count of bases not matched to a gene: 5.

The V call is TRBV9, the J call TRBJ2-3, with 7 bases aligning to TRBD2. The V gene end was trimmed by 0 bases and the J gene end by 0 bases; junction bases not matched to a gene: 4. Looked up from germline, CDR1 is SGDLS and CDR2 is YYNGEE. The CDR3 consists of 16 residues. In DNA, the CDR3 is TGTGCCAGCAGCGTAGACGACGGGGGGAGCACAGATACGCAGTATTTT. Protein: CASSVDDGGSTDTQYF.

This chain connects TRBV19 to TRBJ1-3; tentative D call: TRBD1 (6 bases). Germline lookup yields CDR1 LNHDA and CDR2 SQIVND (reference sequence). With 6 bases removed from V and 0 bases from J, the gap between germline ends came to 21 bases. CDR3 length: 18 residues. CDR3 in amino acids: CASSHTLTTGTSGNTIYF. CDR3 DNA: TGTGCCAGTAGCCATACGCTTACCACAGGGACCTCTGGAAACACCATATATTTT.

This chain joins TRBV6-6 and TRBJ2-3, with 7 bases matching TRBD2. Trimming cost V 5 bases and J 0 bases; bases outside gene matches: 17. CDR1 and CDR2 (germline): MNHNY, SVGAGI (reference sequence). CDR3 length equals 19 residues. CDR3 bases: TGTGCCAGCAGTCCCCTGGGGGGGGTCCCCTCCTCTAGCACAGATACGCAGTATTTT. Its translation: CASSPLGGVPSSSTDTQYF.

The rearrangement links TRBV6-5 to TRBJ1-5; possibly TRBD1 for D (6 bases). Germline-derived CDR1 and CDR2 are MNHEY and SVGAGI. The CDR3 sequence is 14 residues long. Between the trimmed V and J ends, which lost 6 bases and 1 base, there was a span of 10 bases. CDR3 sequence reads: CASRDSRSNQPQHF. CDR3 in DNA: TGTGCCAGCAGGGACAGTAGGAGCAATCAGCCCCAGCATTTT.